The 6 T cell receptor beta chains reported below all come from one sample, sequenced in a study of immune cell composition in non-small cell lung cancer. Normal lung sampling was at least 3 cm from the tumour, as distant as possible. The method was immunoSEQ multiplex PCR; TCRdb's version includes in-frame clones alone and lacks a portion of them. This sample carries about 4,500 clones, roughly 71% of them seen once, and the ten largest clones take 7.5% to 9%. The specimen was non-adjacent lung tissue. Receptors originate from a human donor with non-small cell lung cancer.

The chain uses TRBV28 and TRBJ2-5; D gene uncertain. CDR1 and CDR2 (germline): MDHEN, SYDVKM. V was pared by 7 bases and J by 3 bases, with 15 bases between. CDR3 length: 14 residues. The chain's CDR3 is CASIEQGWEETQYF. The CDR3 coding sequence is TGTGCCAGCATCGAACAAGGGTGGGAAGAGACCCAGTACTTC. Combining the CDR3 with reference TRBV28 and TRBJ2-5 gives the whole variable domain DVKVTQSSRYLVKRTGEKVFLECVQDMDHENMFWYRQDPGLGLRLIYFSYDVKMKEKGDIPEGYSVSREKKERFSLILESASTNQTSMYLCASIEQGWEETQYFGPGTRLLVL.

The rearrangement links TRBV19 to TRBJ1-1; D possibly corresponds to TRBD1 (6 bases). The CDR3 loop spans 16 amino acids. V was clipped by 2 bases and J by 3 bases, with 16 bases between them. Germline-derived CDR1 and CDR2 are LNHDA and SQIVND (reference sequence). CDR3 in amino acids: CASSIWAGDKDTEAFF. The CDR3 DNA reads TGTGCCAGTAGTATATGGGCAGGGGATAAGGACACTGAAGCTTTCTTT.

The chain recombines TRBV9 with TRBJ1-3; possible D gene TRBD1, 5 bases. The V end was cut by 1 base, the J end by 0 bases, with 14 bases between. The CDR3 length is 17 residues. Germline V gene data show CDR1 as SGDLS and CDR2 as YYNGEE. CDR3 sequence (DNA): TGTGCCAGCAGCGTAATGACAGAGAGTCACTCTGGAAACACCATATATTTT. It specifies CASSVMTESHSGNTIYF.

This clone occurred a few times. This chain links TRBV11-1 with TRBJ1-6; D is possibly TRBD1 (5 bases). The V end was cut by 5 bases, the J end by 11 bases, with 13 bases between. The CDR3 has 13 residues. Per the germline V gene, CDR1 is SGHAT and CDR2 is FQDESV (reference sequence). CDR3 DNA: TGTGCCAGCAGCCCCCTAGGGGAGACACCCCTCCACTTT. Protein product: CASSPLGETPLHF.

The chain uses TRBV7-9 and TRBJ1-2; possibly TRBD1 for D (5 bases). Germline V gene sequence: CDR1 SEHNR, CDR2 FQNEAQ (reference sequence). V was cut by 0 bases and J by 2 bases, with 10 bases left in between. The CDR3 runs to 15 residues. CDR3 nucleotide sequence: TGTGCCAGCAGCTTAGCGCGGCAGGGAAACTATGGCTACACCTTC. It codes for CASSLARQGNYGYTF.

The chain uses TRBV7-2 and TRBJ1-5; D is unresolved. Germline V gene lookup returns CDR1 SGHTA and CDR2 FQGNSA. V was cut by 3 bases and J by 4 bases, with 13 bases left in between. The CDR3 totals 15 residues. The CDR3 sequence: CASSLFNGGNQPQHF. The CDR3 DNA reads TGTGCCAGCAGCTTGTTTAACGGAGGGAATCAGCCCCAGCATTTT. Combining the CDR3 with reference TRBV7-2 and TRBJ1-5 gives the whole variable domain GAGVSQSPSNKVTEKGKDVELRCDPISGHTALYWYRQSLGQGLEFLIYFQGNSAPDKSGLPSDRFSAERTGGSVSTLTIQRTQQEDSAVYLCASSLFNGGNQPQHFGDGTRLSIL.